Following are 32 T cell receptor beta chains from one sample sequenced in a study of regulatory T cells in long-lasting Graves disease. For TCR beta, libraries came from iRepertoire HTBI primers and Arm-PCR of CDR3 regions. TCRdb used MiXCR to reprocess the multiplex PCR reads, holding one entry per CDR3 protein. In the table there are under 500,000 distinct CDR3 sequences, less than 20% of which are singletons. Time point described: newly diagnosed GD, antithyroid drugs for less than 3 months. There was RNA extracted from PBMCs, and the TCR library was made from it. This sample also belongs to another study, concerning T cells in Graves' hyperthyroidism and ophthalmopathy.

The sample consisted of peripheral blood mononuclear cells (PBMCs), taken at new diagnosis, from a patient treated with antithyroid drugs. These receptors were collected from a woman younger than 45 with Graves disease.

The chain has TRBV24-1 and TRBJ2-2, with TRBD1 matching 9 bases. The CDR3 extends over 14 amino acids. The trim removed 7 bases at V and 4 bases at J, leaving 3 bases unmatched. From germline, CDR1 is KGHDR and CDR2 SFDVKD. CDR3 amino acids: CATRGQGGTGELFF. The CDR3, as DNA: TGTGCCACCAGGGGACAGGGCGGCACCGGGGAGCTGTTTTTT.

This clonotype came up a few times. The chain uses TRBV19 and TRBJ1-1; D gene ambiguous. V shed 3 bases and J shed 1 base, with 12 bases lying between them. Germline CDR1 and CDR2: LNHDA and SQIVND (reference sequence). The CDR3 is made up of 15 amino acids. CDR3 protein: CASSISARPNTEAFF. The CDR3 DNA follows: TGTGCCAGTAGTATCAGCGCCAGGCCGAACACTGAAGCTTTCTTT.

This clonotype showed up just a few times. This chain uses TRBV7-9 with TRBJ2-7; D is possibly TRBD1 (6 bases). This CDR3 is 15 amino acids long. CDR1 is SEHNR, CDR2 FQNEAQ, per germline (reference sequence). Trimming left V 5 bases short and J 2 bases short, with 16 bases between. Here the CDR3 reads CASSTWTDFAYEQYF. CDR3 DNA: TGTGCCAGCAGCACGTGGACAGATTTTGCCTACGAGCAGTACTTC.

This clonotype was found many times. The chain employs TRBV6-5 and TRBJ2-1, with 8 bases aligning to TRBD2. In germline, CDR1 is MNHEY, CDR2 SVGAGI. V shed 4 bases, J shed 1 base, and the junction held 3 bases outside the gene matches. The CDR3 is 15 amino acids. The DNA of the CDR3 is TGTGCCAGCAGTTCCGTAGCGGGATCCTACAATGAGCAGTTCTTC. Translated: CASSSVAGSYNEQFF.

This clonotype has a handful of counts. This chain links TRBV6-5 with TRBJ2-1; TRBD2 matches at 9 bases. The CDR3 totals 17 residues. Germline lookup yields CDR1 MNHEY and CDR2 SVGAGI. Trimming at V came to 0 bases and at J to 5 bases, leaving 8 bases not matched to a gene. This CDR3 reads CASSYSTPREGNNEQFF. The CDR3 nucleotides are TGTGCCAGCAGTTACTCCACTCCGCGGGAGGGAAACAATGAGCAGTTCTTC.

V is TRBV14 and J is TRBJ2-7; tentatively, D is TRBD1 or TRBD2 (5 bases each). The germline gives CDR1 SGHDN, CDR2 FVKESK. The CDR3 has 15 amino acids. The germline V and J ends were trimmed by 5 bases and 5 bases, with 19 bases remaining between them. The CDR3 loop reads CASSFPPGPPHEQYF. The CDR3, as DNA: TGTGCCAGCAGCTTCCCCCCGGGACCGCCCCACGAGCAGTACTTC.

Worth noting for this clonotype: At one of its ends the junction is not consistent with the germline gene, which may arise from a read error. The rearrangement links TRBV7-7 to TRBJ2-3; D may be TRBD2 (5 bases). The CDR3 sequence is 14 residues long. In germline, CDR1 is SSHAT, CDR2 FNYEAQ (reference sequence). This CDR3 reads CASSFGGLTDTQYF. CDR3 coding DNA: TGTGCTAGCAGCTTCGGAGGCTTGACAGATACGCAGTATTTT.

To note about this clonotype: A much larger clone is a single base away; this may be a read error. The conserved closing phenylalanine or tryptophan is absent in this CDR3, likely reflecting a read error. The rearrangement uses TRBV5-1 and TRBJ2-7, with 7 bases fitting TRBD1. This CDR3 is 14 amino acids long. From germline, CDR1 is SGHRS and CDR2 YFSETQ. The J segment lost 6 bases and the V segment lost 5 bases, leaving 11 bases of the junction unmatched. The CDR3 spells CASRDRPPLGEQYS. CDR3 nucleotide sequence: TGCGCCAGCAGGGACAGGCCCCCTTTAGGCGAGCAGTACTCC.

The chain has TRBV4-1 and TRBJ1-3, with D perhaps TRBD1 (5 bases). V lost 1 base, J lost 2 bases, and 9 bases lay in between. This CDR3 region has 15 residues. Germline V gene data show CDR1 as MGHRA and CDR2 as YSYEKL. CDR3 region: CASSQGGGAGNTIYF. CDR3 nucleotides: TGCGCCAGCAGCCAAGGGGGGGGGGCTGGAAACACCATATATTTT.

This clonotype was picked up a small number of times. The genes are TRBV11-2 and TRBJ2-7; 8 bases are a match to TRBD2. With V trimmed by 2 bases and J by 3 bases, 12 bases remained unmatched. Germline values: CDR1 SGHAT, CDR2 FQNNGV. This CDR3 has 17 residues. CDR3 amino acids: CASSLYGSGALGYEQYF. The CDR3 region has the DNA TGTGCCAGCAGCTTATATGGTAGCGGGGCCCTGGGCTACGAGCAGTACTTC.

Many counts were recorded for this clonotype. The V call is TRBV24-1, the J call TRBJ1-1, with 10 bases fitting TRBD1. The CDR3 spans 16 residues. CDR1 and CDR2 (germline): KGHDR, SFDVKD. Trimming at V came to 6 bases and at J to 3 bases, leaving 9 bases not matched to a gene. The DNA for the CDR3 is TGTGCCACCAGTCCCTCTACCGGGACAGGGGACACTGAAGCTTTCTTT. Translation: CATSPSTGTGDTEAFF.

This clonotype was counted at least ten times. The rearrangement links TRBV11-2 to TRBJ2-6; D remains unclear. The CDR3 length is 21 residues. Trimming left V 2 bases short and J 0 bases short, with 23 bases between. Germline V gene data show CDR1 as SGHAT and CDR2 as FQNNGV. The CDR3 DNA reads TGTGCCAGCAGCTTATTCTATCAGGCGGTGTCACAGCCCTCTGGGGCCAACGTCCTGACTTTC. Its translation: CASSLFYQAVSQPSGANVLTF.

Ten or more counts support this clonotype. The gene calls are TRBV11-1 and TRBJ2-3; the D is unclear. CDR1 and CDR2 (germline): SGHAT, FQDESV (reference sequence). The CDR3 runs 15 residues. Trimming shortened V by 1 base and J by 0 bases, and 8 bases separated the two germline ends. CDR3 nucleotides: TGTGCCAGCAGCTTAGGTCACTTGAGCACAGATACGCAGTATTTT. It specifies CASSLGHLSTDTQYF.

There are a few counts of this clonotype. A far bigger clonotype differs at one base, so this is likely a read error. The chain recombines TRBV28 with TRBJ2-1; a possible D gene is TRBD1 (5 bases). Germline V gene lookup returns CDR1 MDHEN and CDR2 SYDVKM. CDR3 length: 15 residues. V gave up 5 bases and J gave up 6 bases, with 17 bases separating them. The CDR3 DNA sequence: TGTGCCAGCAGTGATAGTAGGGGCTGGGTCAATGAGCAGTTCTTC. It yields the protein CASSDSRGWVNEQFF.

This clonotype has just a few counts. The rearrangement links TRBV10-2 to TRBJ2-7; D is undetermined. In germline, CDR1 is WSHSY, CDR2 SAAADI. The CDR3 sequence is 14 residues long. V was cut by 6 bases and J by 2 bases, with 14 bases left in between. CDR3 coding DNA: TGCGCCAGCAGACCCGCTCTGGATCCCTACGAGCAGTACTTC. Amino acids: CASRPALDPYEQYF.

The chain recombines TRBV2 with TRBJ2-7; 10 nucleotides agree with TRBD1. This CDR3 spans 14 amino acids. V was clipped by 6 bases and J by 6 bases; unmatched bases: 8. In germline, CDR1 is SNHLY, CDR2 FYNNEI. CDR3 region: CASRPDRGRGEQYF. CDR3 coding DNA: TGTGCCAGCAGACCCGACAGGGGGCGAGGCGAGCAGTACTTC.

In its sample, this clonotype was seen many times. The V gene is TRBV11-2, the J gene TRBJ2-7; 11 bases are shared with TRBD2. CDR3 length: 18 residues. Per the germline V gene, CDR1 is SGHAT and CDR2 is FQNNGV. V lost 1 base and J lost 0; bases outside the gene matches: 8. In DNA form, the CDR3 reads TGTGCCAGCAGCTTAGGCCCGACTAGCGGGGCCGGCTCCTACGAGCAGTACTTC. It is translated as CASSLGPTSGAGSYEQYF.

For this clonotype: One junction end does not reproduce the germline sequence, and a read error may be involved. The V and J genes are TRBV19 and TRBJ2-2; TRBD2 might be the D (6 bases). CDR1 is LNHDA and CDR2 is SQIVND in the germline V gene (reference sequence). The CDR3 has 12 amino acids. The CDR3 DNA reads as TGTGCCAGTAGTTTTACGGCGGGGAACCCCGTTTTT. This sequence encodes CASSFTAGNPVF.

This clonotype was seen many times. This chain connects TRBV12-3 or TRBV12-4 to TRBJ1-3; tentatively, D is TRBD1 (5 bases). This CDR3 has 18 residues. Trimming removed 2 bases at V and 0 bases at J, with 17 bases between. CDR3 in amino acids: CASSLMGGVSFSGNTIYF. In nucleotides, the CDR3 is TGTGCCAGCAGTTTAATGGGGGGGGTCAGTTTCTCTGGAAACACCATATATTTT.

The chain carries TRBV28 and TRBJ1-5; D remains unclear. CDR1 and CDR2 from the germline V gene are MDHEN and SYDVKM. The CDR3 is 15 residues long. Deletions cut 5 bases from V and 3 bases from J, with 14 bases between. The CDR3 spells CASSPPFSFNQPQHF. Here the CDR3 DNA reads TGTGCCAGCAGTCCCCCGTTCTCTTTCAATCAGCCCCAGCATTTT. Looking up the rest from reference TRBV28 and TRBJ1-5 gives the full variable domain: DVKVTQSSRYLVKRTGEKVFLECVQDMDHENMFWYRQDPGLGLRLIYFSYDVKMKEKGDIPEGYSVSREKKERFSLILESASTNQTSMYLCASSPPFSFNQPQHFGDGTRLSIL.

This clonotype has a count of ten or more. This chain links TRBV20-1 with TRBJ2-5; possible D gene TRBD1, 6 bases. This CDR3 comprises 13 residues. The V and J ends lost 3 bases and 2 bases respectively, with 10 bases between them. Germline CDR1 and CDR2: DFQATT and SNEGSKA (reference sequence). CDR3 DNA sequence: TGCAGTGCTAGTCAGGACAGTCAAGAGACCCAGTACTTC. Its translation: CSASQDSQETQYF.

This clonotype was found many times. The chain links TRBV11-1 to TRBJ2-7; the match to TRBD1 covers 10 bases. The CDR3 is made up of 14 amino acids. From germline, CDR1 is SGHAT and CDR2 FQDESV (reference sequence). Trimming cost V 2 bases and J 5 bases; bases outside gene matches: 3. CDR3 sequence: CASSLMTGGHEQYF. The DNA for the CDR3 is TGTGCCAGCAGCTTAATGACAGGGGGCCACGAGCAGTACTTC.

This clonotype was detected ten times or more. The gene calls are TRBV28 and TRBJ1-1; the D gene is possibly TRBD1 (5 bases). Germline V CDR1 and CDR2: MDHEN, SYDVKM. Trimming removed 2 bases at V and 7 bases at J, with 32 bases between. The CDR3 consists of 20 residues. The CDR3 nucleotides are TGTGCCAGCAGTTTAAACCCCGACGTTGGGACCGCCCATAACGCGTTTGAAGCTTTCTTT. Its translation: CASSLNPDVGTAHNAFEAFF. Variable domain in full (rest from reference TRBV28 and TRBJ1-1): DVKVTQSSRYLVKRTGEKVFLECVQDMDHENMFWYRQDPGLGLRLIYFSYDVKMKEKGDIPEGYSVSREKKERFSLILESASTNQTSMYLCASSLNPDVGTAHNAFEAFFGQGTRLTVV.

This chain links TRBV7-9 with TRBJ2-7; TRBD2 agrees at 12 bases. Germline CDR1 SEHNR, CDR2 FQNEAQ (reference sequence). CDR3 length: 17 residues. V lost 4 bases and J lost 3; bases outside the gene matches: 10. CDR3 sequence reads: CASSSELAGGQGYEQYF. In DNA form, the CDR3 reads TGTGCCAGCAGCTCGGAACTAGCGGGAGGCCAAGGCTACGAGCAGTACTTC.

This clonotype has at least ten counts. This chain uses TRBV5-1 with TRBJ1-1, with D uncertain. The CDR3 contains 13 residues. The V gene's germline CDR1 is SGHRS and CDR2 YFSETQ. V dropped 1 base and J dropped 5 bases, with 9 bases sitting between them. The CDR3, as DNA: TGCGCCAGCAGCTTGTTCAGTCGAACTGAAGCTTTCTTT. It is translated as CASSLFSRTEAFF.

Concerning this clonotype: The junction does not match germline at one end; this may be a read error. The J gene is TRBJ1-5, the V gene TRBV13; TRBD1 matches at 9 bases. Germline assignment: CDR1 PRHDT and CDR2 FYEKMQ (reference sequence). The CDR3 totals 16 residues. CDR3 nucleotide sequence: TGTGCCAGCAGCTTGACTGGGACAGGGCTAGGACAGCCCCTGCATTTT. Its translation is CASSLTGTGLGQPLHF.

This clonotype was seen at least ten times. This sequence joins TRBV3-1 and TRBJ2-1; D gene uncertain. This CDR3 region has 13 residues. V dropped 3 bases and J dropped 8 bases, with 11 bases sitting between them. Germline loops: CDR1 LGHDT, CDR2 YNNKEL (reference sequence). The CDR3 region is CASSQLSVDEQFF. CDR3 sequence (DNA): TGTGCCAGCAGCCAGCTTTCAGTGGATGAGCAGTTCTTC.

This clonotype was observed many times. V gene TRBV24-1 combines with J gene TRBJ2-5; possible D gene TRBD2, 5 bases. Looked up from germline, CDR1 is KGHDR and CDR2 is SFDVKD. CDR3 length: 15 residues. The germline V and J ends were trimmed by 0 bases and 10 bases, with 17 bases remaining between them. The CDR3 loop reads CATSDLTRPGSGQYF. CDR3 bases: TGTGCCACCAGTGATTTGACCCGGCCTGGGAGTGGCCAGTACTTC.

This clonotype was found a few times. The rearrangement uses TRBV24-1 and TRBJ2-1; D is unresolved. Trimming removed 4 bases at V and 8 bases at J, with 11 bases between. Looked up from germline, CDR1 is KGHDR and CDR2 is SFDVKD. The CDR3 sequence is 13 residues long. The CDR3 spells CATSDGSGYEQFF. The CDR3 region has the DNA TGTGCCACCAGTGACGGCAGTGGGTATGAGCAGTTCTTC.

This clonotype was counted between two and nine times. The chain has TRBV3-1 and TRBJ2-1; D is perhaps TRBD2 (5 bases). CDR3 size: 13 residues. CDR1 and CDR2 (germline): LGHDT, YNNKEL (reference sequence). V was shortened by 1 base and J by 10 bases, with 11 bases between the two germline ends. The CDR3 sequence is CASSQGRGGEQFF. CDR3 nucleotides: TGTGCCAGCAGCCAAGGACGGGGTGGGGAGCAGTTCTTC.

This clonotype was counted ten times or more. J is TRBJ1-2 and V is TRBV28, with TRBD1 matching 10 bases. The CDR3 totals 18 residues. The germline gives CDR1 MDHEN, CDR2 SYDVKM. With V trimmed by 6 bases and J by 2 bases, 15 bases remained unmatched. For the CDR3, the DNA is TGTGCCAGCAGCTGGATCGACAGGGGGCGTTCGGAGAACTATGGCTACACCTTC. Translation gives CASSWIDRGRSENYGYTF.

The CDR3 reads CSARGLVSRIDTQYF. CDR3 sequence (DNA): TGCAGTGCTAGAGGGCTCGTTAGTCGTATAGATACGCAGTATTTT. V usage is TRBV20-1 and J usage is TRBJ2-3; no definite D call. This CDR3 is 15 amino acids long. The germline V gene encodes CDR1 DFQATT and CDR2 SNEGSKA (reference sequence). V was trimmed by 1 base and J by 5 bases, leaving 16 bases between them.